The 25 T cell receptor beta chains presented below share a single source sample, sequenced in a study of cytomegalovirus exposure and HLA in healthy donors. Method: immunoSEQ multiplex PCR; TCRdb's copy keeps in-frame clones and lacks some. The table records 150,000 to 200,000 clones, 86% of them present only once. Specimen: PBMCs. All receptors derive from a woman aged 18-29 years in good health and CMV-seronegative.

The chain carries TRBV11-2 and TRBJ2-7; 7 bases align to TRBD2. V lost 5 bases and J lost 5; bases outside the gene matches: 9. This CDR3 comprises 14 residues. CDR1 and CDR2 from the germline V gene are SGHAT and FQNNGV. The CDR3: CASSLMRESHEQYF. The CDR3 DNA reads TGTGCCAGCAGCCTCATGCGGGAGTCCCACGAGCAGTACTTC.

In this sample, this clone turned up once. Here the CDR3 reads CALHWAPWDRGHSDEKLFF. In nucleotides, the CDR3 is TGTGCCTTGCACTGGGCCCCTTGGGACAGGGGGCATAGTGATGAAAAACTGTTTTTT. The rearrangement links TRBV30 to TRBJ1-4, with 12 bases matching TRBD1. The J segment lost 6 bases and the V segment lost 7 bases, leaving 21 bases of the junction unmatched. Germline V gene data show CDR1 as GTSNPN and CDR2 as SVGIG (reference sequence). This CDR3 comprises 19 residues.

This sequence joins TRBV27 and TRBJ2-5, with 12 nucleotides matching TRBD2. Unmatched junction bases numbered 10, after V lost 6 bases and J lost 5 bases. Germline values: CDR1 MNHEY, CDR2 SMNVEV (reference sequence). The CDR3 runs to 16 residues. The CDR3 region is CASRRTSGRFRETQYF. CDR3 DNA sequence: TGTGCCAGCAGGAGAACTAGCGGGAGGTTTCGGGAGACCCAGTACTTC.

The rearrangement links TRBV30 to TRBJ1-1, with D unresolved. CDR1 is GTSNPN and CDR2 is SVGIG in the germline V gene (reference sequence). This CDR3 spans 13 amino acids. The germline V and J ends were trimmed by 5 bases and 4 bases, with 14 bases remaining between them. DNA for the CDR3: TGTGCCTGGTTACGGAGGTTTGGCACTGAAGCTTTCTTT. It encodes CAWLRRFGTEAFF.

The chain combines TRBV10-1 with TRBJ2-3, with 10 nucleotides matching TRBD2. Germline lookup yields CDR1 WNHNN and CDR2 SYGVQD (reference sequence). The CDR3 length is 15 residues. Trimming removed 7 bases from V and 0 bases from J; junction bases left unmatched: 4. The CDR3 loop is CASTLLAGSTDTQYF. In DNA, the CDR3 is TGCGCCAGCACCTTACTAGCGGGGAGCACAGATACGCAGTATTTT.

The chain joins TRBV6-4 to TRBJ2-6, with 8 positions matching TRBD1. Germline V gene data show CDR1 as MRHNA and CDR2 as SNTAGT. The CDR3 is 14 amino acids. The V gene end was trimmed by 11 bases and the J gene end by 2 bases; junction bases not matched to a gene: 5. CDR3 nucleotides: TGTGCCTCGGGACAGGCGGCTGGGGCCAACGTCCTGACTTTC. Translation: CASGQAAGANVLTF.

The chain employs TRBV6-1 and TRBJ1-2; 9 nucleotides agree with TRBD1. Trimming removed 2 bases from V and 7 bases from J; junction bases left unmatched: 8. Germline V CDR1 and CDR2: MNHNS, SASEGT. The CDR3 has 15 residues. CDR3 protein: CASSEQTGGPIGYTF. The CDR3, as DNA: TGTGCCAGCAGTGAACAGACAGGGGGTCCCATTGGCTACACCTTC.

The CDR3 DNA reads as TGTGCCAGTAGTCGTCGGACAGGGAGGATTTACATGAACACTGAAGCTTTCTTT. Protein product: CASSRRTGRIYMNTEAFF. The chain carries TRBV19 and TRBJ1-1; TRBD1 aligns across 8 bases. With 5 bases clipped from V and 0 bases from J, the junction kept 14 bases outside the gene matches. The CDR3 consists of 18 residues. The germline V gene encodes CDR1 LNHDA and CDR2 SQIVND (reference sequence).

The CDR3 is CASSPGQGIFQPQHF. The CDR3 bases are TGTGCCAGCAGTCCAGGACAGGGGATCTTTCAGCCCCAGCATTTT. The rearrangement joins TRBV27 to TRBJ1-5; TRBD1 matches at 9 bases. The ends lost 5 bases at V and 6 bases at J; junction bases unmatched: 8. The CDR3 loop spans 15 amino acids. Germline values: CDR1 MNHEY, CDR2 SMNVEV (reference sequence).

The chain employs TRBV7-6 and TRBJ2-5; possibly TRBD1 for D (5 bases). Trimming stripped 3 bases from V and 4 bases from J, with 12 bases between. Germline CDR1 SGHVS, CDR2 FNYEAQ. The CDR3 sequence is 14 residues long. The CDR3 region is CASSFRQKGETQYF. CDR3 DNA: TGTGCCAGCAGCTTCCGACAGAAAGGAGAGACCCAGTACTTC. The full variable domain, with the rest looked up from reference TRBV7-6 and TRBJ2-5, is GAGVSQSPRYKVTKRGQDVALRCDPISGHVSLYWYRQALGQGPEFLTYFNYEAQQDKSGLPNDRFSAERPEGSISTLTIQRTEQRDSAMYRCASSFRQKGETQYFGPGTRLLVL.

The CDR3 is CASSFGSTGQQYEQYF. CDR3 coding DNA: TGTGCCAGCAGCTTCGGATCCACGGGACAACAATACGAGCAGTACTTC. J is TRBJ2-7 and V is TRBV7-8; perhaps TRBD1 as D (6 bases). CDR1 SGHVS and CDR2 FQNEAQ come from the germline V gene. CDR3 size: 16 residues. V shed 3 bases and J shed 4 bases, with 19 bases lying between them.

V gene TRBV9 combines with J gene TRBJ1-1; D not certain. The germline V and J ends were trimmed by 3 bases and 1 base, with 13 bases remaining between them. Germline CDR1 reads SGDLS; CDR2 reads YYNGEE. The CDR3 is 15 amino acids. The DNA for the CDR3 is TGTGCCAGCAGCGGCCGTTTGGCGGGGAACACTGAAGCTTTCTTT. This sequence encodes CASSGRLAGNTEAFF.

This clone was seen only once. The J gene is TRBJ1-5, the V gene TRBV18; D gene uncertain. The CDR3 has 15 residues. Trimming removed 2 bases at V and 2 bases at J, with 10 bases between. Germline V gene data show CDR1 as KGHSH and CDR2 as LQKENI. The CDR3: CASSPMGQGNQPQHF. The DNA of the CDR3 is TGTGCCAGCTCACCAATGGGCCAGGGCAATCAGCCCCAGCATTTT.

The chain carries TRBV4-1 and TRBJ1-1; 7 positions agree with TRBD1. The CDR3 spans 14 residues. Trimming at V came to 4 bases and at J to 4 bases, leaving 6 bases not matched to a gene. Germline-derived CDR1 and CDR2 are MGHRA and YSYEKL. The CDR3 nucleotides read TGCGCCAGCAGCCTACTAACAGGGGTCACTGAAGCTTTCTTT. Amino acid sequence: CASSLLTGVTEAFF.

This clone was seen a single time. V usage is TRBV6-5 and J usage is TRBJ1-1, with 7 bases matching TRBD1. This CDR3 spans 12 amino acids. Germline CDR1 and CDR2: MNHEY and SVGAGI. V was pared by 6 bases and J by 10 bases, with 8 bases of the junction left unmatched. The DNA for the CDR3 is TGTGCCAGCAGCGCGACAGGGTCTGGAGCTTTCTTT. Its translation: CASSATGSGAFF.

CDR3 bases: TGCGCCAGCAGCTTGGGGACTAGCGGGGCCGGCGAGCAGTACTTC. Translating it yields CASSLGTSGAGEQYF. The chain couples TRBV5-1 to TRBJ2-7, with TRBD2 matching 12 bases. From germline, CDR1 is SGHRS and CDR2 YFSETQ. The CDR3 totals 15 residues. Trimming at V came to 0 bases and at J to 6 bases, leaving 4 bases not matched to a gene.

The chain combines TRBV19 with TRBJ2-7; 7 nucleotides align to TRBD1. The germline gives CDR1 LNHDA, CDR2 SQIVND (reference sequence). The V gene end was trimmed by 2 bases and the J gene end by 3 bases; junction bases not matched to a gene: 7. This CDR3 contains 15 residues. CDR3: CASSISLRDSYEQYF. The CDR3 DNA reads as TGTGCCAGTAGTATAAGTCTCCGGGACAGCTACGAGCAGTACTTC.

This sequence joins TRBV11-3 and TRBJ2-1, with D tentatively TRBD2 (6 bases). This CDR3 contains 13 residues. Germline V gene sequence: CDR1 SGHNT, CDR2 YENEEA. Trimming left V 1 base short and J 10 bases short, with 11 bases between. CDR3 in DNA: TGTGCCAGCAGCTTAGGTTACGGGAGAGAGCAGTTCTTC. Residues: CASSLGYGREQFF.

The gene calls are TRBV28 and TRBJ1-1; TRBD1 might be the D (6 bases). The CDR3 spans 14 residues. Trimming stripped 5 bases from V and 4 bases from J, with 14 bases between. Per the germline V gene, CDR1 is MDHEN and CDR2 is SYDVKM. For the CDR3, the DNA is TGTGCCAGCAGTCCTTGGGACATACTCACTGAAGCTTTCTTT. Translating gives CASSPWDILTEAFF.

The chain carries TRBV4-1 and TRBJ2-2; 8 bases match TRBD2. The V gene's germline CDR1 is MGHRA and CDR2 YSYEKL. The length of the CDR3 is 18 residues. After removal of 0 bases from V and 4 bases from J, the junction contained 10 bases not matched to a gene. The chain's CDR3 is CASSQDRGAGVTTGELFF. The CDR3 coding sequence is TGCGCCAGCAGCCAAGATAGGGGAGCGGGGGTGACCACCGGGGAGCTGTTTTTT.

V gene TRBV6-1 combines with J gene TRBJ1-3, with D tentatively TRBD1 (5 bases). The V end was cut by 4 bases, the J end by 0 bases, with 13 bases between. The germline V gene encodes CDR1 MNHNS and CDR2 SASEGT. This CDR3 has 16 residues. In nucleotides, the CDR3 is TGTGCCAGCAGTGTCAGGGAGGTAGGCTCTGGAAACACCATATATTTT. It translates to CASSVREVGSGNTIYF.

The genes are TRBV14 and TRBJ2-7; 8 nucleotides align to TRBD2. CDR1 is SGHDN, CDR2 FVKESK, per germline. The CDR3 is 15 amino acids. V was pared by 1 base and J by 2 bases, with 4 bases of the junction left unmatched. For the CDR3, the DNA is TGTGCCAGCAGCCAAGTTTTAGCGGGACCCTACGAGCAGTACTTC. It encodes CASSQVLAGPYEQYF.

The genes are TRBV10-3 and TRBJ2-7, with no clear D. The CDR3 runs 12 residues. Germline CDR1 reads ENHRY; CDR2 reads SYGVKD. V dropped 6 bases and J dropped 3 bases, with 9 bases sitting between them. In DNA, the CDR3 is TGTGCCATCAGAAAATCCAGCTACGAGCAGTACTTC. Protein sequence: CAIRKSSYEQYF.

V is TRBV11-2 and J is TRBJ1-1; no firm D call. CDR1 and CDR2 (germline): SGHAT, FQNNGV. V was cut by 7 bases and J by 1 base, with 13 bases left in between. This CDR3 has 14 residues. For the CDR3, the DNA is TGTGCCAGCACCTTCGCGGGCTGGAACACTGAAGCTTTCTTT. It encodes CASTFAGWNTEAFF.

The V call is TRBV5-4, the J call TRBJ2-7; a weak D match, TRBD1 (5 bases). The V end was cut by 0 bases, the J end by 1 base, with 8 bases between. This CDR3 contains 14 residues. Per the germline V gene, CDR1 is SGHNT and CDR2 is YYREEE (reference sequence). The CDR3 spells CASSLGRQSYEQYF. The CDR3 region has the DNA TGTGCCAGCAGCTTGGGGAGACAGTCCTACGAGCAGTACTTC.